This entry is about one TCR beta chain. V lost 8 bases, J lost 4 bases, and 12 bases stayed unmatched. Germline CDR1 and CDR2: KGHSH and LQKENI. This CDR3 has 15 residues. The sample is drawn from a study of blood T cell repertoires in COVID-19. Study in general: The samples span acute and convalescent COVID-19 from the United States, Italy and Spain. The analysed material was cDNA or gDNA that came from T cells, B-cell-depleted T cells, or PBMCs.

Per the authors' pipeline: Reference gene primer amplification in the assay estimated nucleated cell counts. Sequencing was performed with immunoSEQ multiplex PCR; in TCRdb, only in-frame clones are kept and a portion is missing. The V and J calls and the clone size are those of that table, but D and trimming were determined from the DNA. Of around 210,000 clones listed, approximately 80% are singletons. The source material was peripheral blood. The rearrangement joins TRBV18 to TRBJ2-7, with TRBD1 matching over 9 bases. This clonotype was sampled from a human donor in a cohort sampled during active COVID-19. CDR3 sequence (DNA): TGTGCCAGCACGTCCTGGACAGGGGTGACTTACGAGCAGTACTTC. This codes for CASTSWTGVTYEQYF.